These 29 T cell receptor beta chains were sequenced from one sample in a study of T-cell reconstitution after alpha-beta-depleted transplantation in children. TCRbeta library preparation incorporated unique molecular identifiers. MiXCR, applied by TCRdb to the PCR reads, yields one record per CDR3 protein. The sample lists roughly 300,000 distinct CDR3 sequences, approximately 10% occurring once. The sample consisted of peripheral blood, taken 180 days after TCRalphabeta/CD19-depleted stem cell transplant. The receptors shown here come from a male patient aged 2-15 years who had a stem cell transplant for chronic granulomatous disease, so the T cells may come from the graft donor.

This clonotype was picked up many times. The rearrangement joins TRBV12-3 or TRBV12-4 to TRBJ2-1; TRBD2 agrees at 13 bases. V dropped 5 bases and J dropped 5; count of bases not matched to a gene: 6. The CDR3 is 16 amino acids. The DNA for the CDR3 is TGTGCCAGCAGTCTGGGACTAGCGGGGCTGCACAATGAGCAGTTCTTC. Translated, it gives CASSLGLAGLHNEQFF.

Comments on this clonotype: A much larger clone sits a single nucleotide away, making a read error possible. The genes are TRBV5-4 and TRBJ2-1, with 8 bases matching TRBD2. This CDR3 has 16 residues. Looked up from germline, CDR1 is SGHNT and CDR2 is YYREEE (reference sequence). J was trimmed by 7 bases and V by 0 bases; bases with no gene match: 9. The CDR3 region is CASSLAFPGGFNEQFF. CDR3 coding DNA: TGTGCCAGCAGCTTGGCCTTCCCGGGAGGGTTTAATGAGCAGTTCTTC.

Many counts were recorded for this clonotype. A read error may produce the germline difference seen at one junction end. V gene TRBV7-9 combines with J gene TRBJ2-1; 13 nucleotides align to TRBD2. The germline gives CDR1 SEHNR, CDR2 FQNEAQ (reference sequence). The CDR3 runs to 16 residues. The CDR3 loop is CASSLGLAGDYNEQFF. The CDR3 DNA reads TGCGCCAGCAGCCTAGGACTAGCGGGAGACTACAATGAGCAGTTCTTC.

The table lists this clonotype with many counts. The chain carries TRBV4-1 and TRBJ2-3; D unclear. The CDR3 covers 12 residues. The germline V gene has CDR1 MGHRA and CDR2 YSYEKL. Between the trimmed V and J ends, which lost 3 bases and 6 bases, there was a span of 7 bases. The CDR3 reads CASSHLRDTQYF. CDR3 nucleotide sequence: TGCGCCAGCAGCCACCTACGGGATACGCAGTATTTT.

This clonotype was detected many times. The rearrangement links TRBV2 to TRBJ2-1; 8 bases match TRBD2. Unmatched junction bases numbered 18, after V lost 8 bases and J lost 15 bases. The CDR3 consists of 14 residues. Per germline, CDR1 SNHLY and CDR2 FYNNEI. The CDR3 loop is CASPSTGGPTRRFF. For the CDR3, the DNA is TGTGCCAGCCCCAGCACGGGGGGGCCGACTCGGCGGTTCTTC. Together with reference TRBV2 and TRBJ2-1, the CDR3 gives the full variable domain: EPEVTQTPSHQVTQMGQEVILRCVPISNHLYFYWYRQILGQKVEFLVSFYNNEISEKSEIFDDQFSVERPDGSNFTLKIRSTKLEDSAMYFCASPSTGGPTRRFFGPGTRLTVL.

At least ten counts were recorded for this clonotype. The V call is TRBV29-1, the J call TRBJ2-1; 8 positions agree with TRBD2. The V and J ends lost 4 bases and 15 bases, in that order; junction bases with no gene match: 8. Looked up from germline, CDR1 is SQVTM and CDR2 is ANQGSEA. This CDR3 has 11 residues. The DNA for the CDR3 is TGCAGCGTTGCAAGGACTAGCAAGCTGTTCTTC. Translating gives CSVARTSKLFF.

This clonotype occurred many times. The chain employs TRBV29-1 and TRBJ2-7; D is perhaps TRBD2 (6 bases). V gave up 5 bases and J gave up 2 bases, with 16 bases separating them. The CDR3 length is 14 residues. CDR1 is SQVTM and CDR2 is ANQGSEA in the germline V gene. The CDR3 sequence is CSVTNSGGPYEQYF. CDR3 DNA: TGCAGCGTTACCAATAGCGGAGGTCCCTACGAGCAGTACTTC.

This clonotype was seen many times. The V and J genes are TRBV29-1 and TRBJ2-1; possibly TRBD2 for D (5 bases). V was pared by 4 bases and J by 2 bases, with 12 bases between. Germline V gene data show CDR1 as SQVTM and CDR2 as ANQGSEA. This CDR3 spans 14 amino acids. CDR3 sequence (DNA): TGCAGCGTTGTTTGGAGGATCCCCTACAATGAGCAGTTCTTC. This gives the protein CSVVWRIPYNEQFF.

This clonotype has ten or more counts. The CDR3 protein is CATSRQGTGELFF. The CDR3 DNA sequence: TGTGCCACCAGCAGACAGGGAACCGGGGAGCTGTTTTTT. This sequence joins TRBV15 and TRBJ2-2, with a possible D match to TRBD1 (5 bases). Trimming took 2 bases from V and 5 from J, leaving 6 bases between them. Germline values: CDR1 LNHNV, CDR2 YYDKDF (reference sequence). This CDR3 spans 13 amino acids.

This clonotype appeared a single time. V is TRBV20-1 and J is TRBJ2-1, with 8 positions matching TRBD2. The germline V gene has CDR1 DFQATT and CDR2 SNEGSKA (reference sequence). The CDR3 runs 13 residues. With 7 bases clipped from V and 9 bases from J, the junction kept 11 bases outside the gene matches. CDR3 coding DNA: TGCAGTGGCCAGTTAGCGGGAAGGAGTGAGCAGTTCTTC. It codes for CSGQLAGRSEQFF.

This clonotype was seen ten or more times. This chain joins TRBV9 and TRBJ2-7; D is ambiguous. This CDR3 is 13 amino acids long. Between the trimmed V and J ends, which lost 0 bases and 7 bases, there was a span of 11 bases. Germline V gives CDR1 SGDLS, CDR2 YYNGEE. The CDR3 DNA is TGTGCCAGCAGCGTAGGATCCCTGAAGGAGCAGTACTTC. It translates to CASSVGSLKEQYF. Combining the CDR3 with reference TRBV9 and TRBJ2-7 gives the whole variable domain DSGVTQTPKHLITATGQRVTLRCSPRSGDLSVYWYQQSLDQGLQFLIQYYNGEERAKGNILERFSAQQFPDLHSELNLSSLELGDSALYFCASSVGSLKEQYFGPGTRLTVT.

About this clonotype itself: This may stem from a read error, because a much larger clone lies one nucleotide away. The CDR3 ends on some other residue instead of the conserved phenylalanine or tryptophan, so this is likely a read error. V and J are TRBV5-5 and TRBJ2-7; 9 bases line up with TRBD1. This CDR3 has 14 residues. Germline V gene lookup returns CDR1 SGHKS and CDR2 YYEKEE (reference sequence). V was clipped by 4 bases and J by 0 bases; unmatched bases: 2. Here the CDR3 reads CASSGTGNSYEQYS. DNA for the CDR3: TGTGCCAGCAGCGGGACAGGGAACTCCTACGAGCAGTACTCC.

This clonotype was observed many times. V usage is TRBV12-3 or TRBV12-4 and J usage is TRBJ2-7; TRBD2 aligns across 13 bases. This CDR3 contains 16 residues. The trim removed 6 bases at V and 4 bases at J, leaving 9 bases unmatched. The CDR3 protein is CASRREGLAGLYEQYF. In DNA, the CDR3 is TGTGCCAGCAGAAGAGAGGGACTAGCGGGACTTTACGAGCAGTACTTC.

This chain links TRBV7-3 with TRBJ2-1; D not certain. The CDR3 runs 14 residues. V lost 5 bases and J lost 5, with 13 bases in between. Germline V gene data show CDR1 as SGHTA and CDR2 as FQGTGA. CDR3: CASSTQTLNNEQFF. For the CDR3, the DNA is TGTGCCAGCAGCACCCAGACACTAAACAATGAGCAGTTCTTC.

This clonotype was found many times. The chain links TRBV7-9 to TRBJ1-1; TRBD1 aligns across 10 bases. This CDR3 has 15 amino acids. Germline CDR1 SEHNR, CDR2 FQNEAQ (reference sequence). V lost 0 bases, J lost 6 bases, and 4 bases stayed unmatched. CDR3 DNA sequence: TGTGCCAGCAGCTTAGCGACAGGGGGCGCGGCTGAAGCTTTCTTT. Protein sequence: CASSLATGGAAEAFF.

This clonotype showed up many times. The rearrangement uses TRBV12-3 or TRBV12-4 and TRBJ1-2, with a tentative D call TRBD1 (5 bases). This CDR3 comprises 12 residues. Trimming removed 7 bases at V and 6 bases at J, with 12 bases between. CDR3 in DNA: TGTGCCAGCATAAGGACACCAGATGGCTACACCTTC. It encodes CASIRTPDGYTF.

This clonotype came up many times. The chain employs TRBV20-1 and TRBJ2-1, with D tentatively TRBD2 (7 bases). Germline lookup yields CDR1 DFQATT and CDR2 SNEGSKA (reference sequence). CDR3 length: 16 amino acids. The germline V and J ends were trimmed by 0 bases and 0 bases, with 12 bases remaining between them. CDR3 sequence (DNA): TGCAGTGCTAGAGAGGCGGGGGCGAGCTCCTACAATGAGCAGTTCTTC. It translates to CSAREAGASSYNEQFF.

In this sample, this clonotype turned up many times. The rearrangement uses TRBV9 and TRBJ1-2; 12 bases line up with TRBD1. Per the germline V gene, CDR1 is SGDLS and CDR2 is YYNGEE. CDR3 length equals 14 residues. The junction had 5 bases not matched to a gene; V was cut back by 4 bases and J by 7 bases. CDR3 region: CASSPGTGGSGYTF. In DNA form, the CDR3 reads TGTGCCAGCAGCCCCGGGACAGGGGGCTCTGGCTACACCTTC.

The sample holds many counts of this clonotype. CDR3 sequence reads: CASSQGLRGKETQYF. DNA of the CDR3: TGTGCCAGCAGCCAAGGATTACGGGGCAAAGAGACCCAGTACTTC. The rearrangement uses TRBV3-1 and TRBJ2-5, with D perhaps being TRBD1 or TRBD2 (5 bases each). V dropped 1 base and J dropped 3 bases, with 12 bases sitting between them. Germline values: CDR1 LGHDT, CDR2 YNNKEL (reference sequence). The CDR3 extends over 15 amino acids.

With regard to this clonotype: This clone may be a read error of a much larger clone one base away. This chain joins TRBV7-9 and TRBJ2-2; D is tentatively TRBD1 or TRBD2 (5 bases each). CDR3 size: 11 residues. Germline V gives CDR1 SEHNR, CDR2 FQNEAQ (reference sequence). CDR3 sequence (DNA): TGTGCCAGCAGCCCCCTCCGGGACCTGTTTTTT. Encoded protein: CASSPLRDLFF. Together with reference TRBV7-9 and TRBJ2-2, the CDR3 gives the full variable domain: DTGVSQNPRHKITKRGQNVTFRCDPISEHNRLYWYRQTLGQGPEFLTYFQNEAQLEKSRLLSDRFSAERPKGSFSTLEIQRTEQGDSAMYLCASSPLRDLFFGEGSRLTVL.

The chain joins TRBV5-5 to TRBJ2-7; a weak D match, TRBD2 (6 bases). V lost 5 bases and J lost 2, with 14 bases in between. This CDR3 is 14 amino acids long. Germline V lookup: CDR1 SGHKS, CDR2 YYEKEE (reference sequence). The CDR3 DNA reads TGTGCCAGCAGTTCGCAGGGACTCCCCTACGAGCAGTACTTC. This encodes CASSSQGLPYEQYF. Full variable domain (remainder filled in from reference TRBV5-5 and TRBJ2-7): DAGVTQSPTHLIKTRGQQVTLRCSPISGHKSVSWYQQVLGQGPQFIFQYYEKEERGRGNFPDRFSARQFPNYSSELNVNALLLGDSALYLCASSSQGLPYEQYFGPGTRLTVT.

This clonotype was detected many times. V is TRBV7-3 and J is TRBJ2-1, with 14 nucleotides matching TRBD2. Germline values: CDR1 SGHTA, CDR2 FQGTGA. CDR3 size: 21 residues. V was pared by 4 bases and J by 8 bases, with 22 bases of the junction left unmatched. The CDR3 is CASSSNPPGQPGTSGSDEQFF. The CDR3 DNA follows: TGTGCCAGCAGCTCAAACCCTCCGGGACAACCCGGGACTAGCGGGAGCGATGAGCAGTTCTTC.

The gene calls are TRBV4-1 and TRBJ2-1; 11 bases fit TRBD1. Trimming at V came to 8 bases and at J to 4 bases, leaving 10 bases not matched to a gene. Germline V CDR1 and CDR2: MGHRA, YSYEKL. The CDR3 has 16 residues. CDR3 sequence: CASGAQGTGGYNEQFF. The CDR3 region has the DNA TGCGCCAGCGGCGCCCAGGGGACAGGGGGGTACAATGAGCAGTTCTTC.

Ten or more counts support this clonotype. The chain combines TRBV27 with TRBJ2-1; TRBD1 is a possible D gene (5 bases). This CDR3 has 15 amino acids. Germline CDR1 and CDR2: MNHEY and SMNVEV (reference sequence). The V end lost 5 bases, the J end lost 8 bases, and 19 bases lay between the germline ends. CDR3 sequence (DNA): TGTGCCAGCAGTATCTGGGGCCTCAATGCCCATGAGCAGTTCTTC. As protein: CASSIWGLNAHEQFF.

The chain couples TRBV18 to TRBJ1-1; weak D call: TRBD1 (6 bases). The V gene's germline CDR1 is KGHSH and CDR2 LQKENI. The V and J ends lost 6 bases and 6 bases respectively, with 17 bases between them. The length of the CDR3 is 14 residues. The CDR3 bases are TGTGCCAGCTCGCTTTTGGACAGACCCTCTGAAGCTTTCTTT. Residues: CASSLLDRPSEAFF.

This clonotype was counted ten times or more. This chain links TRBV20-1 with TRBJ2-3, with 8 bases matching TRBD2. This CDR3 contains 14 residues. V lost 0 bases to trimming and J lost 8 bases; unmatched junction nucleotides: 7. The V gene's germline CDR1 is DFQATT and CDR2 SNEGSKA (reference sequence). In DNA, the CDR3 is TGCAGTGCTAGAGATGGAGCGGGGGTTGCTACGCAGTATTTT. Amino acid sequence: CSARDGAGVATQYF.

This clonotype was counted many times. The rearrangement uses TRBV6-5 and TRBJ2-7; D gene uncertain. The CDR3 is 12 residues long. V was trimmed by 1 base and J by 2 bases, leaving 3 bases between them. From germline, CDR1 is MNHEY and CDR2 SVGAGI. Written as DNA, the CDR3 is TGTGCCAGCAGTTACTTAACCTACGAGCAGTACTTC. As protein: CASSYLTYEQYF.

This clonotype was counted at least ten times. V and J are TRBV5-5 and TRBJ2-7; D remains unclear. This CDR3 has 13 amino acids. The V end lost 2 bases, the J end lost 0 bases, and 6 bases lay between the germline ends. Germline V CDR1 and CDR2: SGHKS, YYEKEE (reference sequence). The CDR3: CASSFLSSYEQYF. The CDR3 DNA is TGTGCCAGCAGCTTCTTGAGCTCCTACGAGCAGTACTTC. Full variable domain (outside the CDR3, taken from reference TRBV5-5 and TRBJ2-7): DAGVTQSPTHLIKTRGQQVTLRCSPISGHKSVSWYQQVLGQGPQFIFQYYEKEERGRGNFPDRFSARQFPNYSSELNVNALLLGDSALYLCASSFLSSYEQYFGPGTRLTVT.

This clonotype was seen a few times. The chain combines TRBV12-3 or TRBV12-4 with TRBJ2-2, with 14 bases aligning to TRBD2. This CDR3 has 17 amino acids. V shed 6 bases and J 1 base; nucleotides not matched to a gene: 4. CDR3 in amino acids: CASRPGLAGGNTGELFF. The CDR3 coding sequence is TGTGCCAGCAGACCCGGACTAGCGGGGGGGAACACCGGGGAGCTGTTTTTT.